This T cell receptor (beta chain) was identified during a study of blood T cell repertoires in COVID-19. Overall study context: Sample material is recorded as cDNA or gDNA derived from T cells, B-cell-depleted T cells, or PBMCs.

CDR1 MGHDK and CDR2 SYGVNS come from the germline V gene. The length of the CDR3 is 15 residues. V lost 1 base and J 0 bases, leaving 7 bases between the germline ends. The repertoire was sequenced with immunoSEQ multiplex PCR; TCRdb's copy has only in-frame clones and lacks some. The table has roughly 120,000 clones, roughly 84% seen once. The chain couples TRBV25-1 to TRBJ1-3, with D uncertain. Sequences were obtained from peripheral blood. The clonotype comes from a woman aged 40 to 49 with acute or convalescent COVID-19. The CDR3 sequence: CASSELGSSGNTIYF. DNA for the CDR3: TGTGCCAGCAGTGAATTGGGGAGCTCTGGAAACACCATATATTTT.